These T cell receptor beta chains were read from a single sample in a study of shared clonotypes between healthy human individuals. Sequenced by immunoSEQ multiplex PCR; TCRdb stores in-frame clones only, minus some. In the table there are millions of clones, about 95% of which are singletons. Input material: naive CD8+ T cells sorted from blood. Receptors originate from a man younger than 35 in good health. Each CDR3 is given with its conserved first and last residue. Clone sizes are given selectively: once, few, many, or a class where the clone is expanded.

size	V	J	CDR3
once	TRBV4-2	TRBJ2-1	CASSQDFGLALYNEQFF
few	TRBV6-1	TRBJ1-3	CASSGGGLGNTIYF
NA	TRBV5-1	TRBJ1-3	CASSPSTEGIGNTIYF
NA	TRBV4-1	TRBJ2-2	CASSQDPATGGTGELFF
NA	TRBV5-6	TRBJ1-1	CASSFGTGLREAFF
NA	TRBV7-2	TRBJ2-5	CASSLRGLAGPIETQYF
NA	TRBV5-4	TRBJ2-7	CASSPIGPSYEQYF
NA	TRBV11-2	TRBJ2-7	CASSRRSGNHEQYF
NA	TRBV2	TRBJ2-7	CASSLARDYEQYF
NA	TRBV9	TRBJ1-2	CASSEQDWYGYTF
NA	TRBV9	TRBJ1-2	CASSVSLTWQDLGYTF
once	TRBV6-6	TRBJ1-3	CASSYTQGPGNTIYF
NA	TRBV27	TRBJ2-1	CASSLSPGTLRNEQFF
once	TRBV5-1	TRBJ2-1	CASSPGIDNEQFF
NA	TRBV13	TRBJ2-3	CASTLDRGFSADTQYF
NA	TRBV6-5	TRBJ2-3	CASSYSSGGTDTQYF
NA	TRBV27	TRBJ2-7	CASSSSIAGLYEQYF
once	TRBV27	TRBJ2-1	CASNLGLAGTNEQFF
NA	TRBV2	TRBJ2-7	CASSAYSYEQYF
NA	TRBV13	TRBJ1-2	CATDSGTDGLNYGYTF
NA	TRBV5-1	TRBJ1-1	CASSPPTGSEAFF
NA	TRBV9	TRBJ2-5	CASSAPSREETQYF
NA	TRBV11-2	TRBJ2-5	CASSLGPGQGAETQYF
NA	TRBV9	TRBJ2-5	CASSVDLAGGETQYF
NA	TRBV7-8	TRBJ2-7	CASSLEGTDYYEQYF
NA	TRBV4-1	TRBJ2-7	CASSQGQPYEQYF
NA	TRBV7-9	TRBJ2-1	CASSLVLVTGPLDEQFF
NA	TRBV9	TRBJ2-3	CASSPFTTDTQYF
NA	TRBV6-1	TRBJ2-7	CASRGDRNYEQYF
NA	TRBV29-1	TRBJ1-1	CSVGTGEGSVGAFF